This TCR beta chain was recovered during a study of blood T cell repertoires in COVID-19. Seattle participants joined during active infection and were tracked over time. Clones were read by immunoSEQ multiplex PCR, and TCRdb kept only the in-frame ones, dropping some. The data contain about 140,000 clones, 84% of them singletons. Material: peripheral blood. This TCR came from a man aged 25-45 years with COVID-19, enrolled during active disease.

CDR3 residues: CASRLAGGPDTQYF. The CDR3 nucleotides are TGTGCCAGCAGACTAGCGGGAGGGCCAGATACGCAGTATTTT. This chain links TRBV11-2 with TRBJ2-3, with 13 nucleotides matching TRBD2. Trimming at V came to 6 bases and at J to 4 bases, leaving 1 base not matched to a gene. Germline V lookup: CDR1 SGHAT, CDR2 FQNNGV. The CDR3 runs to 14 residues.